This TCR beta chain was identified in a study of regulatory T cells in long-lasting Graves disease. General study points: The study found TRBV28, TRBJ1-2 and TRBJ2-5 favored in persistent disease. What was studied was peripheral blood only, and not thyroid tissue.

Indicated time point: persistent/refractory GD, antithyroid drugs over 5 years with positive TRAb. Construction of the TCR library relied on RNA isolated from PBMCs. Graves' disease diagnoses used American Thyroid Association guidelines. Trimming left V 1 base short and J 6 bases short, with 10 bases between. CDR1 and CDR2 from the germline V gene are MNHNS and SASEGT. The CDR3 totals 14 residues. According to the study, TCR beta libraries were built with iRepertoire HTBI primers and CDR3-region Arm-PCR. TCRdb re-called the multiplex PCR reads through MiXCR, storing one row per CDR3 protein. The data contain 310,000 or so distinct CDR3 sequences, 20% to 25% of them singletons. This clonotype was observed a handful of times. The antigen remains undetermined.

The V gene is TRBV6-1, the J gene TRBJ2-1; D is ambiguous. The source is a female donor with Graves disease. The sequenced sample was peripheral blood mononuclear cells (PBMCs), obtained when the disease was refractory, from a patient treated with antithyroid drugs. In DNA, the CDR3 is TGTGCCAGCAGTGAAGTTCGGTGGGGCAATGAGCAGTTCTTC. It translates to CASSEVRWGNEQFF.